This T cell receptor beta chain was recorded in a study of T cell responses to AZD1222 COVID-19 vaccine. Points from the study as a whole: Clonal diversity was possibly underestimated, and white British individuals and females predominated among donors. Every sample of the repertoires postdated the peak T cell response. Once two AZD1222 doses were given, Spike-specific TCR breadth and depth went up.

CDR3 length equals 15 residues. Per the germline V gene, CDR1 is LNHDA and CDR2 is SQIVND (reference sequence). Trimming shortened V by 3 bases and J by 0 bases, and 6 bases separated the two germline ends. Data came from immunoSEQ multiplex PCR; TCRdb stores just in-frame clones and leaves some out. This table holds roughly 120,000 clones, around nine tenths found once. As concerns this clone: Its antigen is unidentified.

Samples with a second dose at about 4 or about 12 weeks were pooled together. This TCR was recovered from an adult who received the AZD1222 COVID-19 vaccine. This chain connects TRBV19 to TRBJ1-6; no reliable D call. Sample: peripheral blood, taken 28 days after the second AZD1222 dose. The CDR3: CASSIPISYNSPLHF. Written as DNA, the CDR3 is TGTGCCAGTAGTATCCCGATCTCCTATAATTCACCCCTCCACTTT.